This T cell receptor beta chain was captured by sequencing in a study of immune evolution from preneoplasia to lung adenocarcinoma. Profiled with immunoSEQ multiplex PCR; TCRdb holds only in-frame clones, not every one. The sample includes 1,500 to 2,000 clones, around 70% of them seen just once. V lost 0 bases and J lost 10; bases outside the gene matches: 2. The CDR3 runs 12 residues. The germline V gene has CDR1 SGHTA and CDR2 FQGNSA. This clone has just a few counts. The rearrangement links TRBV7-2 to TRBJ2-5; 7 positions match TRBD2. This TCR derives from a person aged 60 to 80 with lung adenocarcinoma. Sequenced input: FFPE minimally invasive lung adenocarcinoma tissue. The chain's CDR3 is CASSLAWGGQYF. The CDR3 DNA follows: TGTGCCAGCAGCTTAGCATGGGGGGGCCAGTACTTC.